This passage covers 5 T cell receptor beta chains from one sample sequenced in a study of technical replicates of blood from a few donors. Assay used: immunoSEQ multiplex PCR; TCRdb lists only in-frame clones, some missing. The table has 90,000 to 100,000 clones, approximately 95% seen once. What was sequenced was T cells isolated from PBMCs. Every receptor here comes from a human donor in good health.

The chain combines TRBV6-5 with TRBJ2-7; 11 bases are a match to TRBD1. The CDR3 consists of 14 residues. V lost 6 bases, J lost 7 bases, and 8 bases stayed unmatched. Germline V gene data show CDR1 as MNHEY and CDR2 as SVGAGI. For the CDR3, the DNA is TGTGCCAGCAGCCCCGGGACAGGGGGTAAGGAGCAGTACTTC. Its protein product is CASSPGTGGKEQYF.

This clone was recorded once. The gene calls are TRBV7-9 and TRBJ1-3; D is unclear. CDR3 length: 16 amino acids. Trimming cost V 5 bases and J 0 bases, with 14 bases left between them. Germline values: CDR1 SEHNR, CDR2 FQNEAQ (reference sequence). CDR3 loop: CASSQEAKISGNTIYF. In nucleotides, the CDR3 is TGTGCCAGCAGCCAGGAGGCCAAGATCTCTGGAAACACCATATATTTT.

The count of this clone is one. CDR3 DNA: TGTGCCACCAGCAGACGCGACACCCCTTTCGTTTACGAGCAGTACTTC. This sequence encodes CATSRRDTPFVYEQYF. This sequence joins TRBV15 and TRBJ2-7; no firm D call. Germline loops: CDR1 LNHNV, CDR2 YYDKDF (reference sequence). The CDR3 extends over 16 amino acids. V gave up 2 bases and J gave up 4 bases, with 18 bases separating them.

The genes are TRBV14 and TRBJ2-1; 9 bases align to TRBD2. The germline CDR1 and CDR2 sequences are SGHDN and FVKESK. The CDR3 is 16 amino acids. V was clipped by 6 bases and J by 0 bases; unmatched bases: 6. The CDR3 nucleotides read TGTGCCAGCAGACAGACTAGCGGCAGCTCCTACAATGAGCAGTTCTTC. It codes for CASRQTSGSSYNEQFF.

The V and J genes are TRBV29-1 and TRBJ2-7; 7 bases match TRBD1. The V gene's germline CDR1 is SQVTM and CDR2 ANQGSEA. The ends lost 0 bases at V and 3 bases at J; junction bases unmatched: 5. There are 14 residues in the CDR3. CDR3 in DNA: TGCAGCGTTGAAGACGACAGGGTGGGCTACGAGCAGTACTTC. It encodes CSVEDDRVGYEQYF.